Following are 30 T cell receptor beta chains from one sample sequenced in a study of tumor-infiltrating lymphocytes in primary liver carcinoma. A constant-region primer primed TCR beta cDNA synthesis from 400 to 550 ng of total RNA. Amplification in three nested multiplex PCR rounds with slightly modified ARM-PCR gave rise to TCR beta libraries. The two initial PCR rounds, roughly 11 cycles each, used TRBV1-TRBV30 forward and C-beta reverse primers. TCRdb redid the calling of the multiplex PCR reads with MiXCR, one entry per CDR3 protein. The data show fewer than 400,000 distinct CDR3 sequences, around 50% seen once. The researchers obtained blood RNA from unsorted whole blood and also extracted germline DNA. The source material was peripheral blood. All receptors come from a woman aged 25 to 45 with primary liver carcinoma and hepatitis B virus infection.

In the case of this clonotype: A much larger clone differs by one base, so this may be a read error. The rearrangement joins TRBV29-1 to TRBJ1-2; D uncertain. In germline, CDR1 is SQVTM, CDR2 ANQGSEA. The CDR3 runs to 12 residues. Trimming removed 1 base from V and 7 bases from J, with 10 bases in between. CDR3 region: CSVEASGLGYTF. CDR3 in DNA: TGCAGCGTTGAAGCAAGCGGGCTTGGCTACACCTTC. Together with reference TRBV29-1 and TRBJ1-2, the CDR3 gives the full variable domain: SAVISQKPSRDICQRGTSLTIQCQVDSQVTMMFWYRQQPGQSLTLIATANQGSEATYESGFVIDKFPISRPNLTFSTLTVSNMSPEDSSIYLCSVEASGLGYTFGSGTRLTVV.

Notes on this clonotype: A much larger clonotype is one base distant, so this may be a read error. As DNA, the CDR3 is TGCGCCAGCAGCAAAGATTTGGGCGCTTACACATGGGAGCAGTACTTC. Its translation: CASSKDLGAYTWEQYF. V usage is TRBV4-3 and J usage is TRBJ2-7; D not certain. The CDR3 is 16 residues long. The V gene's germline CDR1 is LGHNA and CDR2 YSLEER.

A word on this clonotype: A much larger clone is a single base away; this may be a read error. The chain combines TRBV6-2 or TRBV6-3 with TRBJ2-3; D uncertain. CDR3 length: 14 residues. Looked up from germline, CDR1 is MNHEY and CDR2 is SVGEGT. V lost 4 bases, J lost 4 bases, and 12 bases lay in between. Here the CDR3 reads CASSSPDNADTQYF. The CDR3 nucleotides are TGTGCCAGCAGTTCCCCCGACAACGCAGATACGCAGTATTTT.

V gene TRBV28 combines with J gene TRBJ1-1; D unresolved. From germline, CDR1 is MDHEN and CDR2 SYDVKM. V was pared by 6 bases and J by 2 bases, with 13 bases between. The CDR3 is 14 residues long. CDR3 sequence: CASSPQETNTEAFF. CDR3 in DNA: TGTGCCAGCAGCCCCCAGGAAACAAACACTGAAGCTTTCTTT.

This clonotype was detected only a few times. CDR3 nucleotides: TGTGCCACCAGGGGGGAAGGATCCGAGCAGTTCTTC. Protein product: CATRGEGSEQFF. V usage is TRBV10-3 and J usage is TRBJ2-1; the D gene is possibly TRBD1 (7 bases). V dropped 10 bases and J dropped 10 bases, with 17 bases sitting between them. This CDR3 is built from 12 residues. CDR1 is ENHRY, CDR2 SYGVKD, per germline.

In the case of this clonotype: The conserved phenylalanine or tryptophan normally closing the CDR3 is absent here, so this likely arose from a read error. The V and J genes are TRBV4-1 and TRBJ2-1; D is unresolved. Germline CDR1 MGHRA, CDR2 YSYEKL. There are 13 residues in the CDR3. Trimming pared 0 bases from V and 4 bases from J, leaving 4 bases between. The DNA for the CDR3 is TGCGCCAGCAGCCAAGATGAATACAATGAGCAGTTCCTC. It encodes CASSQDEYNEQFL.

With regard to this clonotype: A much larger clone is a single base away; this may be a read error. V gene TRBV29-1 combines with J gene TRBJ2-5; TRBD1 matches at 10 bases. Germline trimming cut 7 bases from V and 4 bases from J; bases unmatched to any gene: 6. This CDR3 is built from 13 residues. Germline assignment: CDR1 SQVTM and CDR2 ANQGSEA. CDR3 region: CSALTGGRETQYF. CDR3 sequence (DNA): TGCAGCGCTTTGACAGGGGGCAGAGAGACCCAGTACTTC.

Note on this clonotype: This may be a read error, as it is one base from a much larger clone. The V and J genes are TRBV10-3 and TRBJ1-2; D uncertain. Deletions cut 10 bases from V and 0 bases from J, with 12 bases between. The CDR3 consists of 13 residues. Germline loops: CDR1 ENHRY, CDR2 SYGVKD. CDR3 nucleotide sequence: TGTGCCAGCAGCACAGCTTCTAACTATGGCTACACCTTC. It translates to CASSTASNYGYTF.

About this clonotype: This sequence may be a read error, since a much larger clone differs from it by one base. The chain has TRBV6-6 and TRBJ1-3, with unresolved D. Germline lookup yields CDR1 MNHNY and CDR2 SVGAGI (reference sequence). CDR3 length equals 12 residues. In DNA form, the CDR3 reads TGTGCCAGCAGACTCAGCGGAAGCACCATATATTTT. This gives the protein CASRLSGSTIYF.

Ten or more counts support this clonotype. V usage is TRBV11-2 and J usage is TRBJ2-3, with 8 bases aligning to TRBD2. J was trimmed by 4 bases and V by 4 bases; bases with no gene match: 10. Germline CDR1 reads SGHAT; CDR2 reads FQNNGV. The CDR3 consists of 16 residues. CDR3 amino acids: CASSSRGAGVSDTQYF. DNA of the CDR3: TGTGCCAGCAGCTCCCGGGGAGCGGGAGTTTCAGATACGCAGTATTTT.

This clonotype has a count of ten or more. The J gene is TRBJ2-1, the V gene TRBV12-3 or TRBV12-4; D not resolved. The ends were cut back, 6 bases at V and 0 bases at J, with 18 bases in the middle. This CDR3 region has 17 residues. Here the CDR3 reads CASRTHPSGSSYNEQFF. In DNA form, the CDR3 reads TGTGCCAGCAGAACTCACCCGAGTGGTAGCTCCTACAATGAGCAGTTCTTC.

This chain joins TRBV28 and TRBJ2-1; D possibly corresponds to TRBD2 (5 bases). The germline V gene encodes CDR1 MDHEN and CDR2 SYDVKM. The V end was cut by 6 bases, the J end by 8 bases, with 17 bases between. The CDR3 runs 14 residues. The CDR3 region has the DNA TGTGCCAGCAGATACAATACTAGGGCGCATGAGCAGTTCTTC. It encodes CASRYNTRAHEQFF.

The chain combines TRBV30 with TRBJ2-7; no reliable D call. The CDR3 is made up of 11 amino acids. Germline values: CDR1 GTSNPN, CDR2 SVGIG (reference sequence). The V end lost 5 bases, the J end lost 5 bases, and 10 bases lay between the germline ends. CDR3 amino acids: CAWEVRNEQYF. The CDR3 nucleotides are TGTGCCTGGGAGGTCAGGAACGAGCAGTACTTC.

Comment on this clonotype: Since a much larger clone is just one base distant, this may be a read error. The chain couples TRBV12-3 or TRBV12-4 to TRBJ2-1; D may match TRBD1 or TRBD2 (5 bases each). This CDR3 contains 15 residues. V gave up 5 bases and J gave up 4 bases, with 15 bases separating them. CDR3 in DNA: TGTGCCAGCAGTCGAGGGGACCGGCGGTACAATGAGCAGTTCTTC. It is translated as CASSRGDRRYNEQFF.

This clonotype appeared many times. The chain uses TRBV4-2 and TRBJ2-3, with TRBD2 matching 7 bases. The V gene's germline CDR1 is LGHNA and CDR2 YNFKEQ. The J segment lost 1 base and the V segment lost 0 bases, leaving 10 bases of the junction unmatched. There are 18 residues in the CDR3. In nucleotides, the CDR3 is TGTGCCAGCAGCCAAGATTGGGCAGCGGGGTACCGCACAGATACGCAGTATTTT. It specifies CASSQDWAAGYRTDTQYF.

A remark on this clonotype: A much bigger clone sits one base away, suggesting this may be a read error. The chain combines TRBV12-3 or TRBV12-4 with TRBJ1-1; maybe TRBD1 (6 bases). The CDR3 extends over 14 amino acids. The chain's CDR3 is CVSRYRELHTEAFF. The CDR3 DNA reads TGTGTCAGTCGTTACAGGGAGTTGCACACTGAAGCTTTCTTT.

On this clonotype itself: A much more abundant neighbour one base away suggests this may be a read error. The chain has TRBV29-1 and TRBJ1-1; D not certain. The CDR3 runs 13 residues. Germline V gene data show CDR1 as SQVTM and CDR2 as ANQGSEA. CDR3 DNA: TGCAGCGTTGAAATCCCTCCGAACACTAAAGCTTTCTTT. Protein product: CSVEIPPNTKAFF.

The J gene is TRBJ2-3, the V gene TRBV6-5; D gene uncertain. There are 19 residues in the CDR3. V dropped 2 bases and J dropped 0 bases, with 21 bases sitting between them. Germline CDR1 reads MNHEY; CDR2 reads SVGAGI. This chain's CDR3 is CASSYRTPFSGSSTDTQYF. In nucleotides, the CDR3 is TGTGCCAGCAGTTACCGTACTCCCTTCTCAGGTTCTAGCACAGATACGCAGTATTTT.

This clonotype was counted at least ten times. The J gene is TRBJ2-7, the V gene TRBV28; D is possibly TRBD1 (6 bases). The germline gives CDR1 MDHEN, CDR2 SYDVKM. V lost 4 bases and J 0 bases, leaving 25 bases between the germline ends. This CDR3 has 19 residues. This CDR3 is CASSSYENHPGHSSYEQYF. The CDR3 nucleotides are TGTGCCAGCAGTTCCTACGAGAATCACCCGGGACACTCCTCCTACGAGCAGTACTTC.

This chain uses TRBV4-1 with TRBJ2-2, with D possibly TRBD2 on 5 matching bases. CDR1 and CDR2 (germline): MGHRA, YSYEKL. V was clipped by 0 bases and J by 4 bases, with 15 bases between them. The CDR3 sequence is 17 residues long. This chain's CDR3 is CASSQDPTRGRTGELFF. The CDR3 region has the DNA TGCGCCAGCAGCCAAGACCCTACCCGAGGGCGCACCGGGGAGCTGTTTTTT.

The CDR3 region is CASSLWGGGANVLTF. The CDR3 nucleotides are TGTGCCAGCAGCTTGTGGGGCGGTGGGGCCAACGTCCTGACTTTC. The chain recombines TRBV5-6 with TRBJ2-6, with TRBD1 as a possible D gene (5 bases). V was cut by 1 base and J by 3 bases, with 8 bases left in between. CDR1 is SGHDT and CDR2 is YYEEEE in the germline V gene. The CDR3 extends over 15 amino acids.

CDR3 DNA sequence: TGTGCCTGGAGTACAGGGGCGGGCGGGGAGCTGTTTTTT. It yields the protein CAWSTGAGGELFF. The rearrangement uses TRBV30 and TRBJ2-2; TRBD1 agrees at 7 bases. CDR3 size: 13 residues. Germline values: CDR1 GTSNPN, CDR2 SVGIG (reference sequence). The junction had 4 bases not matched to a gene; V was cut back by 2 bases and J by 7 bases.

This sequence joins TRBV12-3 or TRBV12-4 and TRBJ2-1, with D maybe TRBD1 (6 bases). Trimming left V 2 bases short and J 0 bases short, with 17 bases between. CDR3 length equals 18 residues. As DNA, the CDR3 is TGTGCCAGCAGTTTAAGGGGGTTTGGGGCCGCCTCCTACAATGAGCAGTTCTTC. It yields the protein CASSLRGFGAASYNEQFF.

This clonotype came up a few times. This rearrangement joins TRBV10-3 to TRBJ2-1, with 8 bases aligning to TRBD2. This CDR3 has 15 residues. V lost 2 bases and J lost 3; bases outside the gene matches: 3. CDR1 is ENHRY, CDR2 SYGVKD, per germline. CDR3: CAISETGTSYNEQFF. In DNA form, the CDR3 reads TGTGCCATCAGTGAGACCGGGACTAGCTACAATGAGCAGTTCTTC.

Remarks on this clonotype: Given the absence of the conserved phenylalanine or tryptophan at the CDR3 end, a read error is likely. The DNA is omitted, as the CDR3 cannot be located on it reliably, and the CDR3 follows TCRdb's listing. The chain employs TRBV29-1 and TRBJ2-7; the tabulated D call, TRBD1, remains unverified against the DNA. 14 amino acids form the CDR3, both terminal residues included. In germline, CDR1 is SQVTM, CDR2 ANQGSEA. This CDR3 reads CSVGTGTGAYEQYS.

Note on this clonotype: A read error is possible here, since a much larger clone lies one base away. This chain uses TRBV6-5 with TRBJ2-5, with D possibly being TRBD1 (6 bases). The germline V and J ends were trimmed by 2 bases and 4 bases, with 11 bases remaining between them. Germline V gives CDR1 MNHEY, CDR2 SVGAGI. The CDR3 sequence is 14 residues long. The CDR3 coding sequence is TGTGCCAGCAGTTACATCAGGGGCCGAGAGACCCAGTACTTC. Its protein product is CASSYIRGRETQYF.

The chain employs TRBV11-3 and TRBJ2-5; 7 nucleotides agree with TRBD2. The CDR3 spans 13 residues. The ends lost 6 bases at V and 7 bases at J; junction bases unmatched: 8. Germline V gene data show CDR1 as SGHNT and CDR2 as YENEEA. The CDR3 region is CASRPMGGGTQYF. The CDR3 coding sequence is TGTGCCAGCAGGCCGATGGGGGGGGGGACCCAGTACTTC.

This clonotype was found a few times. V gene TRBV6-2 or TRBV6-3 combines with J gene TRBJ1-5; D is unclear. This CDR3 is built from 14 residues. Trimming removed 6 bases from V and 0 bases from J, with 9 bases in between. Germline CDR1 reads MNHEY; CDR2 reads SVGEGT. The CDR3 loop reads CASSLGNSNQPQHF. CDR3 DNA: TGTGCCAGCAGCCTAGGAAATAGCAATCAGCCCCAGCATTTT.

With regard to this clonotype: A read error may be the cause here, since a much bigger clone is one base away. This chain uses TRBV6-1 with TRBJ2-5, with D tentatively TRBD1 (5 bases). CDR1 is MNHNS and CDR2 is SASEGT in the germline V gene. V was trimmed by 8 bases and J by 5 bases, leaving 18 bases between them. CDR3 length: 14 amino acids. The CDR3 region has the DNA TGTGCCAGCGGGGCCGACTCTTCGGGCGAGACCCAGTACTTC. The encoded protein is CASGADSSGETQYF.

V is TRBV12-3 or TRBV12-4 and J is TRBJ1-2; maybe TRBD1 (6 bases). This CDR3 has 16 residues. V was cut by 5 bases and J by 6 bases, with 22 bases left in between. CDR3 region: CASSPSVMGATHGYTF. CDR3 DNA: TGTGCCAGCAGTCCCAGCGTTATGGGGGCCACTCATGGCTACACCTTC.